The rows below give T cell receptor beta chains drawn from one sample of a study of T-cell memory formation after mild COVID-19. TCRdb reprocessed the 5' RACE reads with MiXCR, giving one entry per CDR3 protein. The sample holds fewer than 250,000 distinct CDR3 sequences, approximately 20% seen once. Material: PBMCs or a T cell subset sorted from them (not recorded which). Receptors were obtained from an adult woman who had mild COVID-19 (a few samples of this study predate the infection). Cell type and time point are not known. Each CDR3 is given with its conserved first and last residue. The order of the fields is V gene, J gene, clone size, D gene, CDR3 DNA, CDR3 protein. The D gene is left open where the match is weak. Only part of the rows carry a size: once, few, many, or a class if the clone is expanded.

v_gene: TRBV20-1; j_gene: TRBJ2-3; abundance: NA; d_gene: NA; CDR3nt: TGCAGTGCCCGGACAGCCCCTCGGGATACGCAGTATTTT; CDR3aa: CSARTAPRDTQYF
v_gene: TRBV7-3; j_gene: TRBJ1-2; abundance: NA; d_gene: NA; CDR3nt: TGTGCCAGCAGCTTCGGGTTTGGGGCTAACTATGGCTACACCTTC; CDR3aa: CASSFGFGANYGYTF
v_gene: TRBV25-1; j_gene: TRBJ1-2; abundance: NA; d_gene: TRBD1; CDR3nt: TGTGCCAGCAGTGGGGACAGGGCCCCCTATGGCTACACCTTC; CDR3aa: CASSGDRAPYGYTF
v_gene: TRBV5-1; j_gene: TRBJ1-1; abundance: NA; d_gene: NA; CDR3nt: TGCGCCAGCAGCTTGGACAGGGACGCAGCTTTCTTT; CDR3aa: CASSLDRDAAFF
v_gene: TRBV11-1; j_gene: TRBJ1-2; abundance: many; d_gene: TRBD1; CDR3nt: TGTGCCAGCAGCCTCCGGACAGGGACCAAATACCTCTATGGCTACACCTTC; CDR3aa: CASSLRTGTKYLYGYTF
v_gene: TRBV29-1; j_gene: TRBJ2-2; abundance: few; d_gene: TRBD1; CDR3nt: TGCAGCGTCTCACAGGGGGCGCACGCCGGGGAGCTGTTTTTT; CDR3aa: CSVSQGAHAGELFF
v_gene: TRBV12-3/TRBV12-4; j_gene: TRBJ1-6; abundance: few; d_gene: NA; CDR3nt: TGTGCCAGCACCGCAGGACTCAAGAATTCACCCCTCCACTTT; CDR3aa: CASTAGLKNSPLHF
v_gene: TRBV5-1; j_gene: TRBJ2-7; abundance: many; d_gene: TRBD1; CDR3nt: TGCGCCAGCAGTTCAGACAGGGGGATGATCTACGAGCAGTACTTC; CDR3aa: CASSSDRGMIYEQYF
v_gene: TRBV7-9; j_gene: TRBJ2-4; abundance: NA; d_gene: TRBD1; CDR3nt: TGTGCCAGCAGCTTCGGGACAGGGCTAACCAAAAACATTCAGTACTTC; CDR3aa: CASSFGTGLTKNIQYF
v_gene: TRBV2; j_gene: TRBJ2-5; abundance: NA; d_gene: TRBD2; CDR3nt: TGTGCCAGCAGTGAACACCCGCGGGGGGGCGAAGAGACCCAGTACTTC; CDR3aa: CASSEHPRGGEETQYF
v_gene: TRBV27; j_gene: TRBJ1-6; abundance: many; d_gene: TRBD1; CDR3nt: TGTGCCAGCAGTTTAAGGCACGGGACAGGGTCCTATAATTCACCCCTCCACTTT; CDR3aa: CASSLRHGTGSYNSPLHF
v_gene: TRBV7-2; j_gene: TRBJ1-3; abundance: NA; d_gene: NA; CDR3nt: TGTGCCAGCAGCTTAAGTCAGACTGGAAACACCATATATTTT; CDR3aa: CASSLSQTGNTIYF
v_gene: TRBV5-1; j_gene: TRBJ2-7; abundance: NA; d_gene: NA; CDR3nt: TGCGCCAGCAGCTCCTCGGCAGGAACCGGGGGAGGCGACGAGCAGTACTTC; CDR3aa: CASSSSAGTGGGDEQYF
v_gene: TRBV5-1; j_gene: TRBJ2-3; abundance: NA; d_gene: NA; CDR3nt: TGCGCCAGCAGCGAACGAAAACACAGGGAGGTCACAGATACGCAGTATTTT; CDR3aa: CASSERKHREVTDTQYF
v_gene: TRBV29-1; j_gene: TRBJ1-2; abundance: few; d_gene: NA; CDR3nt: TGCAGCGCCGGGGGAGGGGAGGGCTATGGCTACACCTTC; CDR3aa: CSAGGGEGYGYTF
v_gene: TRBV12-3/TRBV12-4; j_gene: TRBJ1-2; abundance: few; d_gene: NA; CDR3nt: TGTGCCAGCAGCTATAAGAGACTCCCTTTTGGCTACACCTTC; CDR3aa: CASSYKRLPFGYTF